These 13 T cell receptor beta chains were sequenced from one sample in a study of early T cells in non-severe SARS-CoV-2 infection. TCRdb reprocessed the 5' RACE reads via MiXCR and lists one record per CDR3 protein. Here the sample spans 45,000 to 75,000 distinct CDR3 sequences, roughly 12% being singletons. Sequences were obtained from whole blood. The receptors stem from an adult who was a healthcare worker with PCR-confirmed SARS-CoV-2 infection or an uninfected control (not recorded which).

This clonotype was counted between two and nine times. The V call is TRBV15, the J call TRBJ2-5; D is undetermined. Trimming removed 4 bases from V and 5 bases from J, with 11 bases in between. The germline V gene has CDR1 LNHNV and CDR2 YYDKDF (reference sequence). The CDR3 runs to 13 residues. The CDR3 DNA reads as TGTGCCACCAGCATCGGTGGTATGGAGACCCAGTACTTC. It codes for CATSIGGMETQYF.

This chain links TRBV21-1 with TRBJ2-4; whether TRBD2, the table's D call, matches the DNA was not checked. TRBV21-1 is flagged as a pseudogene. The CDR3 has 16 residues. CDR3 DNA: TGTGCCAGCAGCAAAGCGCAGAGGGCATCGCGTAACATTCAGTACTTC. This encodes CASSKAQRASRNIQYF.

This clonotype was seen only a few times. The gene calls are TRBV5-6 and TRBJ1-6; no clear D gene. Trimming removed 0 bases at V and 9 bases at J, with 7 bases between. Germline CDR1 reads SGHDT; CDR2 reads YYEEEE. This CDR3 has 13 residues. This CDR3 is CASSLGPGSPLHF. The DNA of the CDR3 is TGTGCCAGCAGCTTGGGCCCCGGTTCACCCCTCCACTTT.

The gene calls are TRBV7-2 and TRBJ1-3, with 7 positions matching TRBD1. CDR1 and CDR2 from the germline V gene are SGHTA and FQGNSA. The CDR3 length is 18 residues. V lost 6 bases, J lost 0 bases, and 14 bases stayed unmatched. The CDR3 region has the DNA TGTGCCAGCAGTCCGAGCGGGGGACAGCCCTACTCTGGAAACACCATATATTTT. Protein sequence: CASSPSGGQPYSGNTIYF.

This clonotype was seen ten or more times. This rearrangement joins TRBV3-1 to TRBJ2-5; 10 nucleotides align to TRBD2. CDR1 and CDR2 (germline): LGHDT, YNNKEL (reference sequence). The CDR3 is 19 amino acids. J was trimmed by 4 bases and V by 2 bases; bases with no gene match: 16. The CDR3 DNA is TGTGCCAGCAGCCAATTGGAACAAGCGGGGGGGCCGTATCGAGAGACCCAGTACTTC. Its protein is CASSQLEQAGGPYRETQYF.

This clonotype has more than one count but fewer than ten. This sequence joins TRBV19 and TRBJ1-5; D is perhaps TRBD1 (5 bases). This CDR3 contains 14 residues. The germline CDR1 and CDR2 sequences are LNHDA and SQIVND (reference sequence). Between the trimmed V and J ends, which lost 7 bases and 0 bases, there was a span of 10 bases. The DNA of the CDR3 is TGTGCCAGTACAGGGTTGTATAGCAATCAGCCCCAGCATTTT. Its translation is CASTGLYSNQPQHF.

The chain couples TRBV6-5 to TRBJ2-2; 7 bases align to TRBD2. The CDR3 sequence is 15 residues long. Trimming at V came to 8 bases and at J to 2 bases, leaving 8 bases not matched to a gene. Looked up from germline, CDR1 is MNHEY and CDR2 is SVGAGI. The CDR3 loop is CASGWGGSNTGELFF. DNA of the CDR3: TGTGCCAGCGGATGGGGGGGAAGCAACACCGGGGAGCTGTTTTTT.

This clonotype was found many times. J is TRBJ2-1 and V is TRBV7-6; D unclear. The CDR3 covers 12 residues. CDR1 is SGHVS, CDR2 FNYEAQ, per germline. The V and J ends lost 4 bases and 10 bases respectively, with 11 bases between them. The CDR3 DNA reads TGTGCCAGCAGCTCCTTTTTCGGGGAGCAGTTCTTC. The encoded protein is CASSSFFGEQFF.

V usage is TRBV27 and J usage is TRBJ1-2; D remains ambiguous. The CDR3 length is 15 residues. Germline V gene lookup returns CDR1 MNHEY and CDR2 SMNVEV (reference sequence). V was trimmed by 6 bases and J by 4 bases, leaving 18 bases between them. In DNA form, the CDR3 reads TGTGCCAGCAGACCGTTAGACCGTAACGTCTATGGCTACACCTTC. Protein sequence: CASRPLDRNVYGYTF.

Regarding this clonotype: Lacking the conserved final phenylalanine or tryptophan, this CDR3 likely reflects a read error. The chain carries TRBV29-1 and TRBJ2-7; the D gene is possibly TRBD1 (7 bases). The CDR3 has 15 residues. In germline, CDR1 is SQVTM, CDR2 ANQGSEA. The V end was cut by 7 bases, the J end by 5 bases, with 24 bases between. The CDR3 loop is CSGQGGARGDDEQYL. CDR3 bases: TGCAGCGGTCAGGGGGGAGCCAGGGGTGACGACGAGCAGTACTTA.

This clonotype has only a few counts. J is TRBJ2-2 and V is TRBV28; 14 positions match TRBD2. The CDR3 is 16 amino acids. The J segment lost 6 bases and the V segment lost 5 bases, leaving 5 bases of the junction unmatched. CDR1 and CDR2 from the germline V gene are MDHEN and SYDVKM. The chain's CDR3 is CASSLGGLAGAGELFF. The CDR3 nucleotides are TGTGCCAGCAGTCTAGGGGGACTAGCGGGAGCCGGGGAGCTGTTTTTT.

The chain has TRBV5-5 and TRBJ1-5; TRBD1 might be the D (5 bases). This CDR3 is 14 amino acids long. V shed 2 bases and J shed 4 bases, with 10 bases lying between them. CDR1 and CDR2 (germline): SGHKS, YYEKEE (reference sequence). The CDR3 region has the DNA TGTGCCAGCAGCTTTGGCAGGGCGAATCAGCCCCAGCATTTT. Translated: CASSFGRANQPQHF.

The chain carries TRBV12-3 or TRBV12-4 and TRBJ1-2, with unresolved D. The CDR3 consists of 13 residues. Trimming pared 4 bases from V and 4 bases from J, leaving 10 bases between. Here the CDR3 DNA reads TGTGCCAGCAGTTCTGAGTTTGGCTATGGCTACACCTTC. Protein: CASSSEFGYGYTF.